The 3 T cell receptor beta chains reported below all come from one sample, sequenced in a study of T-cell memory formation after mild COVID-19. MiXCR, applied by TCRdb to the 5' RACE reads, yields one record per CDR3 protein. The sample contains just under 550,000 distinct CDR3 sequences, roughly 20% of which appear only once. The sample was PBMCs or a T cell subset sorted from them (not recorded which). Source of these receptors: an adult woman who had mild COVID-19 (a few samples of this study predate the infection). Cell type and time point are not known.

The genes are TRBV12-3 or TRBV12-4 and TRBJ2-1; 7 nucleotides align to TRBD1. The CDR3 covers 13 residues. Trimming at V came to 6 bases and at J to 9 bases, leaving 8 bases not matched to a gene. The CDR3 DNA reads as TGTGCCAGCAGATTTCAGGGGGTCCCTGAGCAGTTCTTC. This gives the protein CASRFQGVPEQFF.

The V call is TRBV2, the J call TRBJ2-1, with 11 bases matching TRBD2. V lost 7 bases and J lost 4; bases outside the gene matches: 6. The germline V gene has CDR1 SNHLY and CDR2 FYNNEI. There are 15 residues in the CDR3. The CDR3 reads CASTGASGRYNEQFF. For the CDR3, the DNA is TGTGCCAGCACAGGGGCTAGCGGGAGGTACAATGAGCAGTTCTTC. Complete variable domain (other parts from reference TRBV2 and TRBJ2-1): EPEVTQTPSHQVTQMGQEVILRCVPISNHLYFYWYRQILGQKVEFLVSFYNNEISEKSEIFDDQFSVERPDGSNFTLKIRSTKLEDSAMYFCASTGASGRYNEQFFGPGTRLTVL.

V and J are TRBV16 and TRBJ2-7, with TRBD1 as a possible D gene (5 bases). CDR1 KGHSY and CDR2 FQNENV come from the germline V gene. The CDR3 totals 13 residues. The V and J ends lost 4 bases and 3 bases respectively, with 10 bases between them. This chain's CDR3 is CASSPIRGYEQYF. In nucleotides, the CDR3 is TGTGCCAGCAGCCCCATTAGGGGCTACGAGCAGTACTTC. Filled out from reference TRBV16 and TRBJ2-7, the complete variable domain reads GEEVAQTPKHLVRGEGQKAKLYCAPIKGHSYVFWYQQVLKNEFKFLISFQNENVFDETGMPKERFSAKCLPNSPCSLEIQATKLEDSAVYFCASSPIRGYEQYFGPGTRLTVT.